The rows below give T cell receptor beta chains drawn from one sample of a study of T cell responses to AZD1222 COVID-19 vaccine. Libraries were prepared by immunoSEQ multiplex PCR; TCRdb keeps only in-frame clonotypes and omits some of them. The sample records 170,000 or so clones, roughly nine tenths being singletons. The sequencing here drew on peripheral blood, taken on day 0 of AZD1222 vaccination. Every receptor here comes from an adult in good health. Each CDR3 is given with its conserved first and last residue. Each record gives: D gene, V gene, J gene, clone size, CDR3 DNA, CDR3 protein. The D gene is left open where the match is weak. Some rows mark clone size as missing; the rest say once, few, many or name a class of expanded clone.

>TRBD1|TRBV3-1/TRBV3-2|TRBJ2-7|NA
TGTGCCAGCAGCCCGCCCACCGGAGGACAGGGCCCCTACGAGCAGTACTTC
CASSPPTGGQGPYEQYF
>TRBD2|TRBV5-4|TRBJ2-1|NA
TGTGCCAGCAGCAGGGGCGGGGGAAGCTCCTACAATGAGCAGTTCTTC
CASSRGGGSSYNEQFF
>NA|TRBV6-5|TRBJ1-2|NA
TGTGCCAGCAGTTACGAGGTTAGATATGGCTACACCTTC
CASSYEVRYGYTF
>TRBD2|TRBV7-2|TRBJ2-3|NA
TGTGCCAGCAGCCTGACCGGGACTAGCGGGGGGCGGGAGTATTTT
CASSLTGTSGGREYF
>TRBD2|TRBV5-1|TRBJ2-1|NA
TGCGCCAGCAGACAAGGCGGACTAGCGGGGGGGCAGTATGAGCAGTTCTTC
CASRQGGLAGGQYEQFF
>NA|TRBV3-1/TRBV3-2|TRBJ1-1|NA
TGTGCCAGCAGGTCCGGGGGCACTGAAGCTTTCTTT
CASRSGGTEAFF
>NA|TRBV30|TRBJ2-2|few
TGTGCCAAAGAGGGGTTGAACACCGGGGAGCTGTTTTTT
CAKEGLNTGELFF
>TRBD1|TRBV7-9|TRBJ1-2|NA
TGTGCCAGCAGCTCTCGACAGGGCTATGGCTACACCTTC
CASSSRQGYGYTF
>TRBD1|TRBV29-1|TRBJ2-3|NA
TGCAGCACCACCAGGGGGCGCGCAGATACGCAGTATTTT
CSTTRGRADTQYF
>NA|TRBV5-5|TRBJ2-7|NA
TGTGCCAGCAGCTTGGCGACAACGAGGGACTACGAGCAGTACTTC
CASSLATTRDYEQYF
>NA|TRBV12-3/TRBV12-4|TRBJ2-7|NA
TGTGCCAGCAGTTCAGGGGAGAGAGAGCAGTACTTC
CASSSGEREQYF
>TRBD1|TRBV2|TRBJ1-2|once
TGTGCCGGGGGGGGACAGGCGTCGTATGGCTACACCTTC
CAGGGQASYGYTF
>NA|TRBV10-3|TRBJ1-5|NA
TGTGCCACCATGGGCGGTAGCAATCAGCCCCAGCATTTT
CATMGGSNQPQHF
>NA|TRBV20-1|TRBJ1-2|NA
TGCAGTGCAATAGCGGGGGATGGCTACACCTTC
CSAIAGDGYTF
>NA|TRBV2|TRBJ1-1|NA
TGTGCCAGCAGTGAAGCGCCCGGGATCGAAGCTTTCTTT
CASSEAPGIEAFF
>NA|TRBV5-8|TRBJ1-1|NA
TGTGCCAGCAGCACCGGGTCCTCGCTCGACACTGAAGCTTTCTTT
CASSTGSSLDTEAFF
>NA|TRBV2|TRBJ2-7|once
TGTGCCAGCAGTTTACTAACCCCCTACGAGCAGTACTTC
CASSLLTPYEQYF
>NA|TRBV7-3|TRBJ2-2|NA
TGTGCCAGCAGCTTAAGTGGGGGGCGGACCGGGGAGCTGTTTTTT
CASSLSGGRTGELFF
>TRBD2|TRBV5-8|TRBJ2-1|NA
TGTGCCAGCAGCCCGGGACTAGCGGGATACAATGAGCAGTTCTTC
CASSPGLAGYNEQFF
>NA|TRBV7-2|TRBJ2-5|NA
TGTGCCAGCAGCTTAGGATGGGGAGTCCAAGAGACCCAGTACTTC
CASSLGWGVQETQYF
>TRBD1|TRBV19|TRBJ1-3|NA
TGTGCCAGTAGTAGGGGACAGAACTCTGGAAACACCATATATTTT
CASSRGQNSGNTIYF
>TRBD1|TRBV6-5|TRBJ2-5|NA
TGTGCCAGCAGCCTTGGACAGGGAAGGGGAGAGACCCAGTACTTC
CASSLGQGRGETQYF
>NA|TRBV4-2|TRBJ2-1|NA
TGTGCCAGCAGCCAAACGTACAGGGTAGGGGTGGGCAATGAGCAGTTCTTC
CASSQTYRVGVGNEQFF
>NA|TRBV20-1|TRBJ2-5|NA
TGCAGTGCTAGTAGGGGGGACCCCCGAGAGACCCAGTACTTC
CSASRGDPRETQYF
>NA|TRBV6-5|TRBJ2-7|NA
TGTGCCAGCAGTTACGGGCCGGCCGTCGAGCAGTACTTC
CASSYGPAVEQYF
>TRBD1|TRBV7-2|TRBJ1-2|few
TGTGCCAGCAGCCCAGGGGGGCGGACCTATGGCTACACCTTC
CASSPGGRTYGYTF
>TRBD1|TRBV25-1|TRBJ1-2|NA
TGTGCCAGTCTAAGGACAGGGGGTGACTATGGCTACACCTTC
CASLRTGGDYGYTF
>TRBD2|TRBV7-2|TRBJ2-7|NA
TGTGCCAGCAGCTTAGGTAGCGGGGGGCCCTACGAGCAGTACTTC
CASSLGSGGPYEQYF
>TRBD1|TRBV6-5|TRBJ1-5|NA
TGTGCCAGCAGTTCGGGACAGCTAAGGCCCCAGCATTTT
CASSSGQLRPQHF
>NA|TRBV19|TRBJ1-1|NA
TGTGCCAGTAGTATAGATCATCAGGGAAGTGTTTGGACTGAAGCTTTCTTT
CASSIDHQGSVWTEAFF
>NA|TRBV6-5|TRBJ2-3|NA
TGTGCCAGCAGTTGGGGGGCCATGGCAGATACGCAGTATTTT
CASSWGAMADTQYF
>NA|TRBV27|TRBJ1-5|NA
TGTGCCAGCAGTCCTCGTTTGCGGAGCAATCAGCCCCAGCATTTT
CASSPRLRSNQPQHF
>NA|TRBV7-3|TRBJ1-6|few
TGTGCCAGCAGAGCCGGGACACCTAGATCACCCCTCCACTTT
CASRAGTPRSPLHF
>TRBD1|TRBV7-8|TRBJ1-1|NA
TGTGCCAGCAGCTTCGGCCAGACAGGGGGCGAAGCTTTCTTT
CASSFGQTGGEAFF
>NA|TRBV6-5|TRBJ1-6|NA
TGTGCCAGCACACACCTGAATTTAAGGAAATCACCCCTCCACTTT
CASTHLNLRKSPLHF